This TCR beta chain was recorded in a study of T-cell reconstitution after alpha-beta-depleted transplantation in children. Unique molecular identifiers were incorporated into the prepared TCRbeta library. TCRdb redid the calling of the PCR reads with MiXCR, one entry per CDR3 protein. This table holds about 690,000 distinct CDR3 sequences, 15% to 20% found once. V lost 3 bases and J 8 bases, leaving 17 bases between the germline ends. CDR3 size: 14 residues. Germline V lookup: CDR1 DFQATT, CDR2 SNEGSKA (reference sequence). The J gene is TRBJ2-1, the V gene TRBV20-1; D remains unclear. The receptor comes from a human donor who donated a stem cell graft to a child with acute myeloid leukemia. The sequencing here drew on PBMCs from the stem cell graft donor, taken from the stem cell graft. The CDR3 nucleotides are TGCAGTGCTAGCGGCGCCCTGTCCGGGCATGAGCAGTTCTTC. Its protein product is CSASGALSGHEQFF.